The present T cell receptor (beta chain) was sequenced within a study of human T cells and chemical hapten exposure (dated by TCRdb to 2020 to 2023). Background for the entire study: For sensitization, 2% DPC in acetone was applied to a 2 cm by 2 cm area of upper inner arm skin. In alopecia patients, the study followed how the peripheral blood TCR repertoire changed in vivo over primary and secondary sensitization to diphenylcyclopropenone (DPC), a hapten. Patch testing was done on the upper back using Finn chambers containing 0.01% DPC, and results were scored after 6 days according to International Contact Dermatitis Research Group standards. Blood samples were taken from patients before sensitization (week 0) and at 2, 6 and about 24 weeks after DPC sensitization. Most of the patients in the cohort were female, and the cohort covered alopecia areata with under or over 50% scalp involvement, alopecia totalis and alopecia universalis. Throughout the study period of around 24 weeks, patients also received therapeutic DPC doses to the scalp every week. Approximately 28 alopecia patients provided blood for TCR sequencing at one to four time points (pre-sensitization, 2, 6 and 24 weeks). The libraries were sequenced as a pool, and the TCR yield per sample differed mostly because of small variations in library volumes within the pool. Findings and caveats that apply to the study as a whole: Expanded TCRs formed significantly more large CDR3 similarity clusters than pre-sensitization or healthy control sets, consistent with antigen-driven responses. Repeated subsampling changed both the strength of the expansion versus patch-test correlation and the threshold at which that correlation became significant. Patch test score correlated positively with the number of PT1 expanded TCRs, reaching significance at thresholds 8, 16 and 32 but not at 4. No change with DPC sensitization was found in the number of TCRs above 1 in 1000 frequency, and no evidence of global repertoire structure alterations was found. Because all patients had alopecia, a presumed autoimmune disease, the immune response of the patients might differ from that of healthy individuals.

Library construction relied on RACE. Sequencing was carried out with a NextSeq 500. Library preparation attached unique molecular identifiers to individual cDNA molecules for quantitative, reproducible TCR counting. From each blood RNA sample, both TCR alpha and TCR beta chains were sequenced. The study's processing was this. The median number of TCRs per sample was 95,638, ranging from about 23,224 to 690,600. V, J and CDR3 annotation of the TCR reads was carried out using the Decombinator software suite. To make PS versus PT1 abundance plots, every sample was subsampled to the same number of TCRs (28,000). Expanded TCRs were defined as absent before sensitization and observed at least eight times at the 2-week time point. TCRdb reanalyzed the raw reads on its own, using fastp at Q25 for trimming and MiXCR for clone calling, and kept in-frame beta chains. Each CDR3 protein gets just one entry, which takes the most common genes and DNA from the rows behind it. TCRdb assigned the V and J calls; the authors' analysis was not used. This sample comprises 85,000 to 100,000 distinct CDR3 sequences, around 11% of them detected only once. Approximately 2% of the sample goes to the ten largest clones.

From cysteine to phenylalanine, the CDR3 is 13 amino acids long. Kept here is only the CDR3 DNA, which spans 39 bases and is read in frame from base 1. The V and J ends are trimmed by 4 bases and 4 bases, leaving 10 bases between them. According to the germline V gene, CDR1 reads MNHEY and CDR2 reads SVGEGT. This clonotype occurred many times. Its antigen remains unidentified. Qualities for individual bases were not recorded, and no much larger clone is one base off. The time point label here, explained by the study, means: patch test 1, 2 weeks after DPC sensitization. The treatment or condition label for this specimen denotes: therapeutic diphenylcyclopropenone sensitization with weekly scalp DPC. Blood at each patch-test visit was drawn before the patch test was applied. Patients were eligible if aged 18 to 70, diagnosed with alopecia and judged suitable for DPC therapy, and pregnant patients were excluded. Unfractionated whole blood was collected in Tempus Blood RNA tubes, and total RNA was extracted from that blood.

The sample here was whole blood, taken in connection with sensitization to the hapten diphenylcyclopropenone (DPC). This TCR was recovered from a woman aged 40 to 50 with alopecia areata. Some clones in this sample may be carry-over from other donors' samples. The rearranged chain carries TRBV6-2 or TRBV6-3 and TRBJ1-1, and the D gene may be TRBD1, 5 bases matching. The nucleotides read TGTGCCAGCAGTTGGCAGGGCCTCACTGAAGCTTTCTTT. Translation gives CASSWQGLTEAFF.